The 14 T cell receptor beta chains presented below share a single source sample, sequenced in a study of blood T cell repertoires in COVID-19. The data were produced by immunoSEQ multiplex PCR, yet TCRdb's version contains in-frame clones alone and is incomplete. The profile shows about 410,000 clones, approximately 91% of them singletons. Specimen: peripheral blood. The receptors originated from a woman aged 40 to 50 with COVID-19, enrolled during active disease.

The chain couples TRBV28 to TRBJ1-2; TRBD1 might be the D (5 bases). The CDR3 has 14 residues. V was shortened by 5 bases and J by 2 bases, with 12 bases between the two germline ends. In germline, CDR1 is MDHEN, CDR2 SYDVKM. The CDR3 is CASSAPPGNYGYTF. The CDR3 bases are TGTGCCAGCAGTGCCCCCCCAGGGAACTATGGCTACACCTTC.

The rearrangement joins TRBV15 to TRBJ1-2; tentatively, D is TRBD1 (5 bases). Germline loops: CDR1 LNHNV, CDR2 YYDKDF (reference sequence). Trimming removed 1 base at V and 8 bases at J, with 14 bases between. The CDR3 totals 14 residues. CDR3 amino acids: CATSRGRQGGGYTF. CDR3 coding DNA: TGTGCCACCAGCAGAGGGCGGCAGGGCGGAGGCTACACCTTC.

Here the CDR3 reads CASSQLRGNTGELFF. In DNA, the CDR3 is TGTGCCAGCAGCCAACTTCGGGGGAACACCGGGGAGCTGTTTTTT. This sequence joins TRBV14 and TRBJ2-2, with D tentatively TRBD2 (5 bases). The CDR3 runs 15 residues. Germline CDR1 SGHDN, CDR2 FVKESK. Trimming took off 2 bases at V and 1 base at J, with 8 bases between the two ends.

The genes are TRBV3-1 (or the pseudogene TRBV3-2) and TRBJ1-2; D call uncertain. From germline, CDR1 is LGHDT and CDR2 YNNKEL (reference sequence). The CDR3 loop spans 14 amino acids. V gave up 0 bases and J gave up 7 bases, with 12 bases separating them. CDR3 bases: TGTGCCAGCAGCCAAGATCCACGGGGAAGTGGCTACACCTTC. It is translated as CASSQDPRGSGYTF.

The V gene is TRBV7-9, the J gene TRBJ1-5; 9 bases align to TRBD1. Germline CDR1 is SEHNR and CDR2 is FQNEAQ (reference sequence). The CDR3 sequence is 12 residues long. Trimming cost V 5 bases and J 14 bases; bases outside gene matches: 7. The CDR3 here is CASSPTGGLKHF. CDR3 in DNA: TGTGCCAGCAGCCCGACAGGGGGACTTAAGCATTTT.

This clone was observed a single time. This chain links TRBV5-1 with TRBJ1-2; the D gene is possibly TRBD1 (5 bases). The CDR3 has 14 amino acids. Germline loops: CDR1 SGHRS, CDR2 YFSETQ. V lost 0 bases, J lost 4 bases, and 10 bases lay in between. The CDR3: CASSLVTGPYGYTF. DNA for the CDR3: TGCGCCAGCAGCTTGGTAACAGGACCCTATGGCTACACCTTC.

V gene TRBV15 combines with J gene TRBJ1-2; TRBD1 matches at 7 bases. This CDR3 spans 17 amino acids. CDR1 is LNHNV and CDR2 is YYDKDF in the germline V gene (reference sequence). V trimming: 4 bases; J trimming: 0 bases; junction bases outside the gene matches: 11. Here the CDR3 DNA reads TGTGCCACCAGCAAACCTCGGACAGGCGAAGCTAACTATGGCTACACCTTC. Translation gives CATSKPRTGEANYGYTF.

This chain joins TRBV5-4 and TRBJ2-1, with D possibly being TRBD1 (7 bases). The CDR3 consists of 16 residues. The V gene lost 3 bases and the J gene lost 0 bases, with 13 bases spanning the gap. The germline V gene has CDR1 SGHNT and CDR2 YYREEE (reference sequence). CDR3 in amino acids: CASSSGGIGSYNEQFF. The CDR3 DNA follows: TGTGCCAGCAGCTCAGGGGGGATTGGCTCCTACAATGAGCAGTTCTTC.

The V call is TRBV19, the J call TRBJ1-2; 9 nucleotides match TRBD1. Germline-derived CDR1 and CDR2 are LNHDA and SQIVND (reference sequence). J was trimmed by 0 bases and V by 10 bases; bases with no gene match: 3. This CDR3 region has 13 residues. The CDR3 spells CATWTGANYGYTF. The CDR3 DNA reads TGTGCCACGTGGACAGGGGCTAACTATGGCTACACCTTC.

In the case of this clone: Other DNA sequences of this sample code for an identical CDR3. J is TRBJ1-1 and V is TRBV7-9; 7 bases agree with TRBD1. The CDR3 length is 14 residues. V shed 2 bases, J shed 4 bases, and the junction held 4 bases outside the gene matches. Germline V lookup: CDR1 SEHNR, CDR2 FQNEAQ (reference sequence). CDR3 nucleotides: TGTGCCAGCAGCTTACCAGGGGGGTCCACTGAAGCTTTCTTT. Its protein product is CASSLPGGSTEAFF.

V is TRBV5-1 and J is TRBJ1-6; unclear D gene. Trimming cost V 0 bases and J 8 bases, with 9 bases left between them. Germline CDR1 SGHRS, CDR2 YFSETQ. This CDR3 is built from 14 residues. CDR3 residues: CASSLDGVDSPLHF. Here the CDR3 DNA reads TGCGCCAGCAGCTTGGACGGGGTTGATTCACCCCTCCACTTT.

CDR3 nucleotide sequence: TGTGCCAGCAGCCAGGAGGGCGGGGTTTTCTCTGGAAACACCATATATTTT. This translates into CASSQEGGVFSGNTIYF. V and J are TRBV4-2 and TRBJ1-3; unclear D gene. Trimming took 3 bases from V and 0 from J, leaving 15 bases between them. The CDR3 has 17 residues. In germline, CDR1 is LGHNA, CDR2 YNFKEQ.

The table lists this clone with a few counts. The rearrangement uses TRBV4-3 and TRBJ2-7, with a tentative D call TRBD1 (7 bases). CDR3 size: 15 residues. Trimming cost V 0 bases and J 4 bases, with 13 bases left between them. CDR1 LGHNA and CDR2 YSLEER come from the germline V gene. The CDR3, as DNA: TGCGCCAGCAGCCAAGATCGTCCAGGGGGGTACGAGCAGTACTTC. This gives the protein CASSQDRPGGYEQYF.

The chain links TRBV5-5 to TRBJ1-6; possibly TRBD1 for D (5 bases). This CDR3 comprises 18 residues. The germline V gene has CDR1 SGHKS and CDR2 YYEKEE (reference sequence). The V end lost 3 bases, the J end lost 1 base, and 17 bases lay between the germline ends. Written as DNA, the CDR3 is TGTGCCAGCAGCTCGGGACTCGATCACGGGTCCTATAATTCACCCCTCCACTTT. Translating gives CASSSGLDHGSYNSPLHF. Using reference TRBV5-5 and TRBJ1-6 for the parts outside the CDR3, the full variable domain is DAGVTQSPTHLIKTRGQQVTLRCSPISGHKSVSWYQQVLGQGPQFIFQYYEKEERGRGNFPDRFSARQFPNYSSELNVNALLLGDSALYLCASSSGLDHGSYNSPLHFGNGTRLTVT.